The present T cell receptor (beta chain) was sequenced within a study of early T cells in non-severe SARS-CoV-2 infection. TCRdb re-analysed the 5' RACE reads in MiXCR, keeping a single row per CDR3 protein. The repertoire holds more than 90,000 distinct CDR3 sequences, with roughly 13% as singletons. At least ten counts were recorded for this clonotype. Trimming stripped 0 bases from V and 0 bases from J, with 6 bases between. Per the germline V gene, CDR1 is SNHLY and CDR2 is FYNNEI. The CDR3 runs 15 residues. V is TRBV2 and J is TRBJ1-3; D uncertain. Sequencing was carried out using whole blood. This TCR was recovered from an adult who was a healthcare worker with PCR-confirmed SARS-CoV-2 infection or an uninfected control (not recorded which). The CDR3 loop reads CASSEARSSGNTIYF. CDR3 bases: TGTGCCAGCAGTGAAGCAAGGAGCTCTGGAAACACCATATATTTT.